This T cell receptor beta chain was sequenced in a study of cytomegalovirus exposure and HLA in healthy donors. Study observations and caveats: Productive rates of about 90% or about 30% were seen for most TCR beta V segments in an earlier analysis.

The CDR3 contains 13 residues. CDR1 is PRHDT and CDR2 is FYEKMQ in the germline V gene (reference sequence). Trimming shortened V by 3 bases and J by 3 bases, and 9 bases separated the two germline ends. This clone came up a few times. No antigen is known for it. Vbeta (60) and Jbeta (13) primers were used in the PCR. Some clones are missing from TCRdb's copy, which holds only in-frame ones; the method was immunoSEQ multiplex PCR. The sample holds approximately 170,000 clones, 70% to 90% seen once. This TCR came from a male donor in good health and CMV-seronegative. The gene calls are TRBV13 and TRBJ2-7; possibly TRBD1 for D (5 bases). The sequenced material came from PBMCs. The DNA of the CDR3 is TGTGCCAGCAGCTTCGGGCAGGGCTACGAGCAGTACTTC. Amino acid sequence: CASSFGQGYEQYF.